Reported below is one T cell receptor (beta chain). Only in-frame clones appear in the TCRdb table, and some are missing; sequencing was by immunoSEQ multiplex PCR. The sample shows some 300,000 clones, about nine tenths of them seen only once. Grouping used clinical history reported by participants in a survey and questionnaire. Symptom resolution, clearance, or two negative PCRs marked donors in Cohort 3 as recovered. The sample originates from a study of blood T cell repertoires in COVID-19. Study as a whole: The cDNA or gDNA used as material had been derived from T cells, B-cell-depleted T cells, or PBMCs.

The clonotype originates from a woman aged 40 to 49 who had recovered from COVID-19. The sequenced sample consisted of PBMCs or T cells enriched from blood (not recorded which).

As DNA, the CDR3 is TGTGCCAGCAGCAAACAGGGGGAATTCTATAATTCACCCCTCCACTTT. This translates into CASSKQGEFYNSPLHF. This sequence joins TRBV14 and TRBJ1-6, with 8 bases lining up with TRBD1. The germline V gene encodes CDR1 SGHDN and CDR2 FVKESK. The CDR3 contains 16 residues. V trimming: 5 bases; J trimming: 3 bases; junction bases outside the gene matches: 6.